These T cell receptor beta chains were read from a single sample in a study of PD-L1 blockade in urothelial cancer. The data were produced by immunoSEQ multiplex PCR, yet TCRdb's version contains in-frame clones alone and is incomplete. The top ten hold less than 3.5% of the sample, which has 71,000 or so clones, around nine tenths seen once. The source was PBMCs, collected around atezolizumab (anti-PD-L1) treatment. These receptors all stem from a man aged 55 to 69 with urothelial cancer. CDR3s include the opening cysteine and the closing phenylalanine or tryptophan. Each record gives: V gene, CDR3 protein.

v_gene: TRBV7-6
CDR3aa: CASSSQGFDTEAFF

v_gene: TRBV6-6
CDR3aa: CASSPPGAVPPTEAFF

v_gene: TRBV5-1
CDR3aa: CASRKAGTYQETQYF

v_gene: TRBV11-3
CDR3aa: CASSDYLNTDTQYF

v_gene: TRBV10-2
CDR3aa: CASSRDRGGPQHF

v_gene: TRBV5-8
CDR3aa: CASSPELLKFQETQYF

v_gene: TRBV5-4
CDR3aa: CASSPRQTWNTEAFF

v_gene: TRBV21-1
CDR3aa: CASSKQESGRANTGELFF

v_gene: TRBV5-8
CDR3aa: CASSAGQGSYQETQYF

v_gene: TRBV6-5
CDR3aa: CASSYFPLYGYTF

v_gene: TRBV15
CDR3aa: CATSREGGNEQYF

v_gene: TRBV29-1
CDR3aa: CSVLTPGTGGDTEAFF

v_gene: TRBV4-1
CDR3aa: CASSQVPTGGRTGANVLTF